This record covers a single T cell receptor beta chain. The time point here: patch test 2, 6 weeks after DPC sensitization. Treatment of the sample: therapeutic diphenylcyclopropenone sensitization with weekly scalp DPC. CDR3 length equals 18 residues. V shed 3 bases, J shed 3 bases, and the junction held 11 bases outside the gene matches. From germline, CDR1 is MDHEN and CDR2 SYDVKM. These data come from a study of human T cells and chemical hapten exposure. TCRdb reanalysed the RACE reads using MiXCR and keeps one entry per CDR3 protein. Among fewer than 100,000 distinct CDR3 sequences, roughly 10% were seen once, and the ten largest hold about 1.4%.

This sequence was found in a man aged 18 to 30 with alopecia areata. Some clones in this sample may be carry-over from other donors' samples. The sequenced sample was whole blood, obtained in connection with sensitization to the hapten diphenylcyclopropenone (DPC). V gene TRBV28 combines with J gene TRBJ1-6, with TRBD1 identical over 7 bases. CDR3 in DNA: TGTGCCAGCAGTTTCTCGTCAGGGGGGAGCTACTATAATTCACCCCTCCACTTT. Translation: CASSFSSGGSYYNSPLHF.